This TCR beta chain was found in a study of T cells after yellow fever vaccination. The J segment lost 6 bases and the V segment lost 6 bases, leaving 12 bases of the junction unmatched. CDR1 is DFQATT, CDR2 SNEGSKA, per germline (reference sequence). The CDR3 totals 14 residues. One entry per CDR3 protein results from TCRdb running MiXCR on the 5' RACE reads. The sample comprises approximately 600,000 distinct CDR3 sequences, 12% of which are singletons, and around 14% rests with the top ten. This clonotype has just a few counts. The clonotype was recovered from a man younger than 40 who received the YFV17D yellow fever vaccine. The gene calls are TRBV20-1 and TRBJ2-7, with 9 bases aligning to TRBD1. The sequenced sample was PBMCs, obtained on the day of the yellow fever booster vaccination. The CDR3 reads CSAETTGGKAEQYF. CDR3 bases: TGCAGTGCCGAGACGACAGGGGGTAAGGCCGAGCAGTACTTC.